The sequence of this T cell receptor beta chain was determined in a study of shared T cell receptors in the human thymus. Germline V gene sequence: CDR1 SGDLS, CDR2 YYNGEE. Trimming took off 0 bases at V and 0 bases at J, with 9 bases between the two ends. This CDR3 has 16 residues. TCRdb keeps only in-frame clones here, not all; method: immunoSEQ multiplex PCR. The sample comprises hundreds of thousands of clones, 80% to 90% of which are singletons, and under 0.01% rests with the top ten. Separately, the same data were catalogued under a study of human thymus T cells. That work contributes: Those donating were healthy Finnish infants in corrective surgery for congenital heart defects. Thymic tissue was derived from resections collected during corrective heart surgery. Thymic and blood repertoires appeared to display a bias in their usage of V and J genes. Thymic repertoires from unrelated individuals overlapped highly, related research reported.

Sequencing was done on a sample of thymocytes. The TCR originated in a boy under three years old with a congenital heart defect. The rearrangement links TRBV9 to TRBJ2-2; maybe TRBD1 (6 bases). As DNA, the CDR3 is TGTGCCAGCAGCGTAGTAGGGACATCGAACACCGGGGAGCTGTTTTTT. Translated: CASSVVGTSNTGELFF.